This T cell receptor (beta chain) was captured in a study of T cells in Graves' hyperthyroidism and ophthalmopathy. Study-wide findings and caveats: The model made its ophthalmopathy prediction, and onset followed a median around 6.5 months later.

With duration under 3 months, ophthalmopathy was active: Clinical Activity Score at least 3, NOSPECS at least 4. Amplified TCR beta CDR3 regions came from RNA transcripts. HTBI primers were employed in a first-round RT-PCR of the TCR CDR3. Using its own MiXCR run on the multiplex PCR reads, TCRdb lists one record per CDR3 protein. The sample lists about 640,000 distinct CDR3 sequences; roughly 14% were seen once. The CDR3 extends over 15 amino acids. Germline V gene data show CDR1 as DFQATT and CDR2 as SNEGSKA (reference sequence). On this clonotype itself: The antigen is unknown. A much more abundant neighbour one base away suggests this may be a read error.

Sequenced: blood. The chain combines TRBV20-1 with TRBJ2-5, with TRBD1 matching over 9 bases. The clonotype comes from a woman between 50 and 59 years old with Graves' ophthalmopathy. This chain's CDR3 is CGARSPGQGVETQYF. For the CDR3, the DNA is TGCGGTGCTAGAAGTCCGGGACAGGGTGTAGAGACCCAGTACTTC.